The rows below give T cell receptor beta chains drawn from one sample of a study of Graves' ophthalmopathy and Graves' hyperthyroidism. TCRdb re-called the multiplex PCR reads with MiXCR, one entry per CDR3 protein. The sample yields about 390,000 distinct CDR3 sequences, 15% to 17% seen once. The sample taken for sequencing was peripheral blood. These receptors were obtained from a young woman with stable Graves' hyperthyroidism. Each CDR3 is given with its conserved first and last residue. The order of the fields is D gene, J gene, V gene, clone size, CDR3 DNA, CDR3 protein. The D gene is left open where the match is weak. Clone sizes are given selectively: once, few, many, or a class where the clone is expanded.

NA,TRBJ1-5,TRBV20-1,NA,TGCAGTGCTAGAATGAATAGCAATCAGCCCCAGCATTTT,CSARMNSNQPQHF
NA,TRBJ1-2,TRBV9,many,TGTGCCAGCAGCGTAACAAGTGGGGACTATGGCTACACCTTC,CASSVTSGDYGYTF
NA,TRBJ2-7,TRBV19,many,TGTGCCAGTAGCCTTCTCGGGGAGGTCCACTCCTACGAGCAGTACTTC,CASSLLGEVHSYEQYF
TRBD2,TRBJ2-2,TRBV2,NA,TGTGCCAGCAGGGCGGGGGGGAACACCGGGGAGCTGTTTTTT,CASRAGGNTGELFF
TRBD1,TRBJ2-5,TRBV12-3/TRBV12-4,many,TGTGCCAGCAGTGTCGGACAGGGCCAAGAGACCCAGTACTTC,CASSVGQGQETQYF
NA,TRBJ1-2,TRBV6-5,many,TGTGCCAGCAGTTCGACAGTAGGTGGCTACACCTTC,CASSSTVGGYTF
TRBD2,TRBJ2-7,TRBV29-1,few,TGCAGCGTTGAGCTAGCGGGGACCCTCTCCTACGAGCAGTACTTC,CSVELAGTLSYEQYF
TRBD2,TRBJ2-7,TRBV3-1,few,TGTGCCAGCAGCCAAGCTACAGAACCGGGACTAGCGGAAAACGAGCAGTACTTC,CASSQATEPGLAENEQYF
NA,TRBJ1-1,TRBV19,many,TGTGCCAGTAGTCGGGGTGAAGCTTTCTTT,CASSRGEAFF
TRBD1,TRBJ2-7,TRBV6-2/TRBV6-3,many,TGTGCCAGCAGTTACTTCCGACAGGGGGCTTACTACGAGCAGTACTTC,CASSYFRQGAYYEQYF
TRBD2,TRBJ2-5,TRBV19,many,TGTGCCAGTAGTATGGGAGGGCCACAAGAGACCCAGTACTTC,CASSMGGPQETQYF
NA,TRBJ2-7,TRBV11-2,NA,TGTGCCAGCAGCTTAGATCGGTATTGGGGTGAGCAGTACTTC,CASSLDRYWGEQYF
NA,TRBJ2-7,TRBV7-2,many,TGTGCCAGCAGCTTAGCGGGGGGGCTAGGTAACGAGCAGTACTTC,CASSLAGGLGNEQYF
NA,TRBJ1-5,TRBV7-9,many,TGTGCCAGCAGGTCGACAGACAATCAGCCCCAGCATTTT,CASRSTDNQPQHF
NA,TRBJ1-1,TRBV7-9,once,TGTGCCAGCAGCGGCGGACAGCGTAAATGGACTGAAGCTTTCTTT,CASSGGQRKWTEAFF
NA,TRBJ2-7,TRBV5-1,NA,TGCGCCAGCAGCTTGGCAGGCGACAGCCCCACTCCCTACGAGCAGTACTTC,CASSLAGDSPTPYEQYF
NA,TRBJ1-5,TRBV12-3/TRBV12-4,many,TGTGCCAGCAGTTTAAGGGACAATCAGCCCCAGCATTTT,CASSLRDNQPQHF
TRBD1,TRBJ2-7,TRBV20-1,many,TGCAGTGCTAGAGCCCCTCTGAGGGGGCGAACCACCTACGAGCAGTACTTC,CSARAPLRGRTTYEQYF
NA,TRBJ1-2,TRBV6-2/TRBV6-3,many,TGTGCCAGCAGTTACGCCGTCTATGGCTACACCTTC,CASSYAVYGYTF
NA,TRBJ1-4,TRBV6-1,NA,TGTGCCAGCAGGGGAAGGGTTCAGGGTAATGAAAAACTGTTTTTT,CASRGRVQGNEKLFF
NA,TRBJ1-3,TRBV12-3/TRBV12-4,NA,TGTGCCAGCTGTCTGGGTGTTCCTGGAAACACCATATATTTT,CASCLGVPGNTIYF
NA,TRBJ2-2,TRBV24-1,NA,TGTGCCACCAGTGATTTGGGAAAACCTAACACCGGGGAGCTGTTTTTT,CATSDLGKPNTGELFF
NA,TRBJ1-1,TRBV10-3,few,TGTGCCACCTGTTGGGGGGAGAACACTGAAGCTTTCTTT,CATCWGENTEAFF
NA,TRBJ1-1,TRBV20-1,many,TGCAGTGCCCCCCTGTGGGGGGCCACTGAAGCTTTCTTT,CSAPLWGATEAFF
NA,TRBJ1-5,TRBV7-6,many,TGTGCCAGCAGCTTAGGAGGGGCTCAGCCCCAGCATTTT,CASSLGGAQPQHF
NA,TRBJ1-1,TRBV18,few,TGTGCCAGCTCAGGACCGGCGAAAATGAACACTGAAGCTTTCTTT,CASSGPAKMNTEAFF
TRBD1,TRBJ1-1,TRBV3-1,NA,TGTGCCAGCAGCCAAGGGGCGGGACAGGGCTGGGGTTACACTGAAGCTTTCTTT,CASSQGAGQGWGYTEAFF
NA,TRBJ1-1,TRBV12-3/TRBV12-4,many,TGTGCCAGCAGTTCTTTTGACAGAGGGGCTTTCTTT,CASSSFDRGAFF
NA,TRBJ2-7,TRBV6-1,NA,TGTGTCAGCAGTGGCCCGGGGGGCGCGCAGTGGCAGTACTTC,CVSSGPGGAQWQYF
NA,TRBJ2-6,TRBV6-2/TRBV6-3,NA,TGTGCCGGAAGGGTTTCGTCTGGGGCCAACGTCCTGACTTTC,CAGRVSSGANVLTF
TRBD1,TRBJ1-1,TRBV2,many,TGTGCCAGCATACAGGGGTCGGGTTGGTGGAACACTGAAGCTTTCTTT,CASIQGSGWWNTEAFF
TRBD1,TRBJ2-5,TRBV20-1,many,TGCAGTGCTAGACGGACAGGGTTTGAGACCCAGTACTTC,CSARRTGFETQYF
NA,TRBJ2-7,TRBV10-3,many,TGTGCCATCAGTGAGTCGGGCGCGGACAGGAGGGCGGACGAGCAGTACTTC,CAISESGADRRADEQYF
TRBD1,TRBJ2-4,TRBV7-9,NA,TGTGCCAGCAGCTTAGGGGGACAGGGGGCCTACTTC,CASSLGGQGAYF
TRBD1,TRBJ2-2,TRBV27,many,TGTGCCAGCGCCTCCCTTGGGGGGACAGGGCCCGGCGGGGAGCTGTTTTTT,CASASLGGTGPGGELFF
TRBD2,TRBJ2-5,TRBV6-2/TRBV6-3,NA,TGTGCCAGCAGTTCCGGGACTAGTTCAGAGACCCAGTACTTC,CASSSGTSSETQYF
NA,TRBJ1-5,TRBV6-2/TRBV6-3,many,TGTGCCAGCAGTGACGGGGCCATCTATCAGCCCCAGCATTTT,CASSDGAIYQPQHF
NA,TRBJ1-2,TRBV6-4,once,TGTGCCAGCAGTGCGGGGGACGGGGATGGCTACACCTTC,CASSAGDGDGYTF
NA,TRBJ2-7,TRBV9,many,TGTGCCAGCAGCGTAGGGGCATTCTCCTACGAGCAGTACTTC,CASSVGAFSYEQYF
NA,TRBJ2-7,TRBV4-1,many,TGCGCCAGCAGCCACGGCCCCTCCTACGAGCAGTACTTC,CASSHGPSYEQYF
NA,TRBJ2-2,TRBV2,many,TGTGCCAGCAGCGGTAACACCAGGCTCACCGGGGAGCTGTTTTTT,CASSGNTRLTGELFF
TRBD1,TRBJ1-1,TRBV15,NA,TGTGCCACGGGACAGGGGGCGAGGAACACTGAAGCTTTCTTT,CATGQGARNTEAFF
NA,TRBJ2-5,TRBV11-2,many,TGTGCCAGCAGCCCCTGGACAGAGGAAGAGACCCAGTACTTC,CASSPWTEEETQYF
NA,TRBJ2-5,TRBV12-5,once,TGCGCTAGTGGTTCTTGGGTCCTTGGGGAGACCCAGTACTTC,CASGSWVLGETQYF
NA,TRBJ1-5,TRBV12-3/TRBV12-4,many,TGTGCCAGCAGTCGGGGCGACAGCATTAATCAGCCCCAGCATTTT,CASSRGDSINQPQHF
TRBD1,TRBJ1-5,TRBV15,many,TGTGCCACCAGCAGAGATATCCGGGACAGTGCTAATCAGCCCCAGCATTTT,CATSRDIRDSANQPQHF
NA,TRBJ1-2,TRBV4-2,many,TGTGCCAGCAGCCAAGATTTTGGGGGTAACTATGGCTACACCTTC,CASSQDFGGNYGYTF
NA,TRBJ1-6,TRBV3-1,many,TGTGCCAGCAGCCATCGGACAGATTCACCCCTCCACTTT,CASSHRTDSPLHF
NA,TRBJ2-7,TRBV7-3,many,TGTGCCAGCAGCTTTGGCAAGGGGGAGCAGTACTTC,CASSFGKGEQYF
NA,TRBJ1-1,TRBV20-1,many,TGCAGTGCTAGACCATCGACCTGGGACACTGAAGCTTTCTTT,CSARPSTWDTEAFF
TRBD1,TRBJ1-1,TRBV27,many,TGTGCCAGCAGTTTAGACCCCCAGGGGGCGAACACTGAAGCTTTCTTT,CASSLDPQGANTEAFF
TRBD1,TRBJ1-5,TRBV19,NA,TGTGCCAGTAGGGGGGACAGGGGATATAGCAATCAGCCCCAGCATTTT,CASRGDRGYSNQPQHF
NA,TRBJ2-7,TRBV6-1,NA,TGTGCCATCACTACAGGGACCTACGAGCAGTACTTC,CAITTGTYEQYF
NA,TRBJ1-1,TRBV6-1,NA,TGTGCCAGCAGTAGGTCCCCAGACAGCCTGAACACTGAAGCTTTCTTT,CASSRSPDSLNTEAFF
NA,TRBJ2-7,TRBV27,NA,TGTGCCAACAGTCCCGATCCACACCACTCCTACGAGCAGTACTTC,CANSPDPHHSYEQYF